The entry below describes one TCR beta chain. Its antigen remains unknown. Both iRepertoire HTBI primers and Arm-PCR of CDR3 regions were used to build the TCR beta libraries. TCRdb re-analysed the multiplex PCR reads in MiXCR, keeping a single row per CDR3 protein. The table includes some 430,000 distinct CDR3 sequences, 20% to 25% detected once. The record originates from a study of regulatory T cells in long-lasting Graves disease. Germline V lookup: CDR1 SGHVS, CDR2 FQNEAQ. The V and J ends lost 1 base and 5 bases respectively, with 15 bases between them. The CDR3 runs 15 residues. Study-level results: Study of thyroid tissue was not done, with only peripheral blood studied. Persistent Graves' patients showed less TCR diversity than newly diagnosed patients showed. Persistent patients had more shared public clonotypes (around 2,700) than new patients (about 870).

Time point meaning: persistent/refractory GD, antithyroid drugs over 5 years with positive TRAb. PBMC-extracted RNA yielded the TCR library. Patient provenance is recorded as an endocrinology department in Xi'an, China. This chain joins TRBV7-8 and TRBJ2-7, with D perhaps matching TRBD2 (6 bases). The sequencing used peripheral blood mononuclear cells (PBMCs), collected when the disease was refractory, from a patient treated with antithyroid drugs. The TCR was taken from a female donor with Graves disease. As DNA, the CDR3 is TGTGCCAGCAGCTTAGGTGGGAGGACGACGCACGAGCAGTACTTC. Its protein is CASSLGGRTTHEQYF.